This T cell receptor beta chain was profiled in a study of T cells after yellow fever vaccination (dated by TCRdb to about 2019). General notes on the study: The SMART-Seq v4 Ultra Low Input RNA kit was used to prepare libraries from fractions with low cell numbers. Bulk TCR alpha and beta repertoires were sequenced longitudinally to track T-cell clones before and after primary and booster YFV17D yellow fever vaccination. Two healthy male donors, one aged 18 to 29 and one aged 30 to 40 years, made up the cohort. Bulk PBMC replicates and cell subsets were isolated from blood drawn at multiple timepoints before and after both primary and secondary immunization. Beyond this particular receptor, the publication reports: The study included only two donors, which limits how far the findings can be generalized. Compared with the primary T-cell response, the secondary T-cell response was weaker but faster, peaking on day 5 rather than day 15. A small share of clonotypes was detected in both CD4 and CD8 compartments, with the overlap likely arising from convergent recombination. Computational filtering was needed because FACS-sorted repertoires could contain abundant contaminating clonotypes from the bulk population. Most clones expanded after primary vaccination were re-detected after the booster (around 96% of CD4 and around 88% of CD8), suggesting broad memory maintenance.

The sequencer listed for this sample is Illumina NovaSeq 6000. TCR cDNA was synthesized by 5'RACE template switching, which introduced a universal primer site and unique molecular identifiers. Priming of cDNA synthesis was performed from both the TCR alpha and TCR beta constant segments. Library amplification used two PCR steps, and the second PCR step added sample barcodes and sequencing adapters. Sequencing of the libraries was done on either Illumina HiSeq 2500 (2x100 bp) or NovaSeq (2x150 bp). Turning to the authors' computational methods: Reads were demultiplexed and collapsed into UMI consensus sequences with MIGEC, and V(D)J alignment was performed with MiXCR. Vaccine-responding clonotypes were defined with edgeR using replicate PBMC samples, requiring FDR below 0.01 and a log2 fold change above 5 up to day 15. Bulk clonotypes were assigned CD4 or CD8 identity according to which sequenced CD4 or CD8 repertoire held them at higher abundance. The public reads were reanalyzed by TCRdb: fastp trimming at Q25, MiXCR alignment, in-frame beta chains only. Rows merge per CDR3 protein into single entries with the most common DNA and genes. In this record, the V and J calls reflect TCRdb's handling and not the investigators' own analysis. Counted in this sample were more than 300,000 distinct CDR3 sequences; around a tenth of them appeared once. The leading ten clones occupy 3.3% of the sample.

The meaning of the sample's treatment or condition label: live attenuated yellow fever vaccine strain. PBMCs were isolated from peripheral blood using a standard Ficoll-Paque protocol. CD4 and CD8 T-cell fractions were isolated with Dynabeads CD4 and CD8 positive selection kits. RNA was extracted with TriZol from bulk PBMCs, CD4 and CD8 fractions, and dextramer-positive and dextramer-negative fractions. The junction carries 12 bases between V and J, which are trimmed by 2 bases and 7 bases respectively. Looking up the germline V gene (reference sequence) yields CDR1 DFQATT and CDR2 SNEGSKA. The CDR3 measures 13 amino acids from cysteine to phenylalanine. Here the CDR3 DNA is all that survives: 39 bases in frame from base 1. This clonotype was recorded a few times. Its recognized antigen is unknown. The record has no base qualities; no much larger clone is one base away.

This sequence was found in a young man who received the YFV17D yellow fever vaccine. The sequencing used CD4+ T cells sorted from PBMCs, collected 45 days after the yellow fever booster vaccination. This sequence uses TRBV20-1 and TRBJ1-5; a tentative D call is TRBD1 (5 bases match). The CDR3: CSARPQGGQPQHF. Read as DNA, the sequence is TGCAGTGCTAGACCCCAGGGAGGCCAGCCCCAGCATTTT.